This T cell receptor beta chain emerged from a study of blood T cell repertoires in COVID-19. Germline V gene data show CDR1 as KGHSH and CDR2 as LQKENI. The CDR3 covers 14 residues. V was shortened by 3 bases and J by 2 bases, with 10 bases between the two germline ends. Original processing notes: Researchers report that nucleated cell counts were estimated from reference gene primer amplification. Assay: immunoSEQ multiplex PCR; the TCRdb copy retains only in-frame clones and omits some. V and J calls and clone size are given by that table; D and trimming were obtained from the DNA. Of 250,000 to 350,000 clones in the sample, 80% to 90% are singletons; the top ten hold under 2.5%. Assignment of participants to cohorts was predicated upon participant-reported clinical history.

This clonotype was obtained from a woman in her late teens or twenties who had recovered from COVID-19. The rearrangement links TRBV18 to TRBJ1-2; no clear D gene. What was sequenced was PBMCs or T cells enriched from blood (not recorded which). The DNA for the CDR3 is TGTGCCAGCTCACCTTTAGACACAAACTATGGCTACACCTTC. It specifies CASSPLDTNYGYTF.